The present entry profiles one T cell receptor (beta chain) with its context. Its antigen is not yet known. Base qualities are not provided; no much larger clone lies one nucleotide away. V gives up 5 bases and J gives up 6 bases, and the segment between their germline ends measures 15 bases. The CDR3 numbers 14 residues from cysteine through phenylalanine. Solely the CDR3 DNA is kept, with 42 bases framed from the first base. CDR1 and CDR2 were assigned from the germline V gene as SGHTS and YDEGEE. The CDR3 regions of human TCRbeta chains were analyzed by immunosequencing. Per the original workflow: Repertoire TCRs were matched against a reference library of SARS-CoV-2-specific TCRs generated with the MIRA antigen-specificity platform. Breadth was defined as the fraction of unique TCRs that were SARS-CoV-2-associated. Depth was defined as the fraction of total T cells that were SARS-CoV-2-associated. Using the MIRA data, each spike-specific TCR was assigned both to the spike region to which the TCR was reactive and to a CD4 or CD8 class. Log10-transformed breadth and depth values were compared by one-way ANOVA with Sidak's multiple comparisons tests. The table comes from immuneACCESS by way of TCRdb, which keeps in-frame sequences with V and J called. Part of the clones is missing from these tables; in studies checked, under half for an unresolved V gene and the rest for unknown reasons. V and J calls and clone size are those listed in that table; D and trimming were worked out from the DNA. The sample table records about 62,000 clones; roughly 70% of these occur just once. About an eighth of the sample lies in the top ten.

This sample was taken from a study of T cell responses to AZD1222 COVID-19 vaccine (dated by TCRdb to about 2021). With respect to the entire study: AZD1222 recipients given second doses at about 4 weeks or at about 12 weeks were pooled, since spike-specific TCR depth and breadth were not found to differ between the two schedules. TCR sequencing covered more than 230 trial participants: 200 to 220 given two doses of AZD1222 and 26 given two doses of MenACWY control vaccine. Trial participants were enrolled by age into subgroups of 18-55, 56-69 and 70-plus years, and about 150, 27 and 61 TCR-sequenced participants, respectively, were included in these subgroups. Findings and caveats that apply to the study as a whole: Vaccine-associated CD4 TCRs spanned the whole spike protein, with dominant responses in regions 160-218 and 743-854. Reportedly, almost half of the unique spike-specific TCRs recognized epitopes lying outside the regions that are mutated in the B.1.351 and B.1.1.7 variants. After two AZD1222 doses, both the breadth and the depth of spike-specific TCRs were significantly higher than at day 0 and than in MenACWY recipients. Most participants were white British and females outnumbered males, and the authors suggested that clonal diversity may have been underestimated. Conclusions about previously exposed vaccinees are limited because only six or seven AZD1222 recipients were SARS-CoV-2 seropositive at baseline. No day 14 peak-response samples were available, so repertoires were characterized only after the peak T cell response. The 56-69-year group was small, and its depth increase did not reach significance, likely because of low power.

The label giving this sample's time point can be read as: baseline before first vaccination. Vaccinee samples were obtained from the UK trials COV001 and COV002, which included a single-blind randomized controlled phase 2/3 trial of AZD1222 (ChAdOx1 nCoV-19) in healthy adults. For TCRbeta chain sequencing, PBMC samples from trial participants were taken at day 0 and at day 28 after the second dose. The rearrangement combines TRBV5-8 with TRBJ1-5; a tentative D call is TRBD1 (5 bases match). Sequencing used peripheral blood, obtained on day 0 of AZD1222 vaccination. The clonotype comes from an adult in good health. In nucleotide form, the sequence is TGTGCCAGCAGTAGGGACCGACGGGGTCAGCCCCAGCATTTT. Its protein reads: CASSRDRRGQPQHF.